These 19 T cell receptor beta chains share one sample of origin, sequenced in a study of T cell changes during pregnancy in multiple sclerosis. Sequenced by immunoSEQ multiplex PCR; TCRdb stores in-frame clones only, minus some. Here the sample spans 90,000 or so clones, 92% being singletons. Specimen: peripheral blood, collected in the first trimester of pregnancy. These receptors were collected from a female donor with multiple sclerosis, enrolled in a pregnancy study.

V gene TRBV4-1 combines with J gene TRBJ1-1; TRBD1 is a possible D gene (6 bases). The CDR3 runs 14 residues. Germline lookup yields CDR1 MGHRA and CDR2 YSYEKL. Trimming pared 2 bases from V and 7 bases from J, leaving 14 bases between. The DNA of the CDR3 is TGCGCCAGCAGCCAATCCAGGGGTATAGGTGAAGCTTTCTTT. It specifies CASSQSRGIGEAFF.

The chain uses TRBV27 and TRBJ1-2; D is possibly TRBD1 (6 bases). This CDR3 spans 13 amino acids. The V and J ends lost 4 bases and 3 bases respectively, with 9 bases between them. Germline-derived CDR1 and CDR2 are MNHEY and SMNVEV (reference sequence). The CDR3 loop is CASSSQGYYGYTF. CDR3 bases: TGTGCCAGCAGTTCCCAGGGGTACTATGGCTACACCTTC.

As DNA, the CDR3 is TGTGCCAGTAGTATCATCGCCGGGGGTACGAACACCGGGGAGCTGTTTTTT. Protein sequence: CASSIIAGGTNTGELFF. V usage is TRBV19 and J usage is TRBJ2-2, with a tentative D call TRBD2 (6 bases). The CDR3 runs 17 residues. Germline-derived CDR1 and CDR2 are LNHDA and SQIVND (reference sequence). The V gene lost 3 bases and the J gene lost 0 bases, with 14 bases spanning the gap.

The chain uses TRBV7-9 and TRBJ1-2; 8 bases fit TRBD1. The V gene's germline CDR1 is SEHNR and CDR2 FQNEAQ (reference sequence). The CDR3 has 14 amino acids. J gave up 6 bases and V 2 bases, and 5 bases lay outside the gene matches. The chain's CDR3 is CASSLNGQGNGYTF. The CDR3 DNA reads TGTGCCAGCAGCTTAAATGGACAGGGAAATGGCTACACCTTC. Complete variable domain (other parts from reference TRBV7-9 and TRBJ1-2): DTGVSQNPRHKITKRGQNVTFRCDPISEHNRLYWYRQTLGQGPEFLTYFQNEAQLEKSRLLSDRFSAERPKGSFSTLEIQRTEQGDSAMYLCASSLNGQGNGYTFGSGTRLTVV.

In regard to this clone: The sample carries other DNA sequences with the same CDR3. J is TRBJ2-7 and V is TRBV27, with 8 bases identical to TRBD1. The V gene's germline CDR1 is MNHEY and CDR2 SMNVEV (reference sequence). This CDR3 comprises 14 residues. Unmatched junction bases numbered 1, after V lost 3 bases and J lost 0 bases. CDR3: CASSFGQGSYEQYF. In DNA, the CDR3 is TGTGCCAGCAGTTTCGGACAGGGCTCCTACGAGCAGTACTTC.

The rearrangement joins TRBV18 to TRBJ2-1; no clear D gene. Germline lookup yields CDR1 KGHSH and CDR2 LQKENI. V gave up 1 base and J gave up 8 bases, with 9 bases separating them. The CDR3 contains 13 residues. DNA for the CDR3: TGTGCCAGCTCACCACGAGACACCGATGAGCAGTTCTTC. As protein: CASSPRDTDEQFF.

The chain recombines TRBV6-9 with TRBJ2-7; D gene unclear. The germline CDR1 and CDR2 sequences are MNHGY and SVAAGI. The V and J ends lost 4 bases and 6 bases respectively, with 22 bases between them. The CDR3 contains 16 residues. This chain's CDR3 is CASSLGAPRRPSEQYF. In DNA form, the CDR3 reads TGTGCCAGCAGTTTAGGAGCGCCGAGGCGTCCAAGCGAGCAGTACTTC.

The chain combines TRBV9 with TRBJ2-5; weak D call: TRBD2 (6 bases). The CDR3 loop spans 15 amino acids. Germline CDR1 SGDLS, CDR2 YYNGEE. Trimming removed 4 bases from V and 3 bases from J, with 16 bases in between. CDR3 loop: CASSQWAGGKETQYF. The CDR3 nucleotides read TGTGCCAGCAGCCAATGGGCAGGAGGGAAAGAGACCCAGTACTTC.

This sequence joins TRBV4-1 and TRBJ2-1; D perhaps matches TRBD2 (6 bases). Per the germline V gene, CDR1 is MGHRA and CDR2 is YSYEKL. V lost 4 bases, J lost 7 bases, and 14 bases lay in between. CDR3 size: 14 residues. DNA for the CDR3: TGCGCCAGCAGCCCGAGACTAGGGGAGAATGAGCAGTTCTTC. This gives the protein CASSPRLGENEQFF.

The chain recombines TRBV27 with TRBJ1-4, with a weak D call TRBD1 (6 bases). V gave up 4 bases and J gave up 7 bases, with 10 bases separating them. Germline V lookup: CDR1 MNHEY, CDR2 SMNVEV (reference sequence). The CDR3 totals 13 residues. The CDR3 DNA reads TGTGCCAGCAGTTGGGTACAGGGTGAAAAACTGTTTTTT. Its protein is CASSWVQGEKLFF.

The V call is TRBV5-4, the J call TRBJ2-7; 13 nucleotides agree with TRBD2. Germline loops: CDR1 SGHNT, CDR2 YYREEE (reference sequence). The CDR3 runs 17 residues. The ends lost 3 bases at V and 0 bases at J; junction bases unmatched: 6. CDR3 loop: CASSSGRTSGSSYEQYF. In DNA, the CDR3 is TGTGCCAGCAGCTCTGGCCGGACTAGCGGGAGCTCCTACGAGCAGTACTTC.

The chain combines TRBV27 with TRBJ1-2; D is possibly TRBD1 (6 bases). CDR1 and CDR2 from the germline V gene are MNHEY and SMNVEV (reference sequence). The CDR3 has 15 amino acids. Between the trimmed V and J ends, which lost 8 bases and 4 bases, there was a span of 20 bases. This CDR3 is CASALGGGSAYGYTF. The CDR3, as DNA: TGTGCCAGCGCTTTGGGAGGGGGTAGCGCCTATGGCTACACCTTC.

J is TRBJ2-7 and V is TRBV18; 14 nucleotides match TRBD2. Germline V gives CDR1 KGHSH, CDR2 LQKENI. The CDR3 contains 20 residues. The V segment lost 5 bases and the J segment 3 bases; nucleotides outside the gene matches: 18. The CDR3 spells CASSECTGLAGGWGIYEQYF. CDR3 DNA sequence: TGTGCCAGCTCAGAGTGTACCGGACTAGCGGGAGGTTGGGGGATCTACGAGCAGTACTTC.

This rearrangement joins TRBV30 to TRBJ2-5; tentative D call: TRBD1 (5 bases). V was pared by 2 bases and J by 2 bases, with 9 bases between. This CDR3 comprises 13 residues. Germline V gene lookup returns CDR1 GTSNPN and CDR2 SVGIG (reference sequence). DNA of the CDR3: TGTGCCTGGAGTACAGGAACTCAAGAGACCCAGTACTTC. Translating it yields CAWSTGTQETQYF.

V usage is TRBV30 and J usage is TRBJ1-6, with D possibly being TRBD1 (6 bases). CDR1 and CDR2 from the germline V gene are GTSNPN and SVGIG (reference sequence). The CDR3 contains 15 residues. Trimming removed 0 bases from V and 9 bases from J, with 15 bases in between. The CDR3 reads CAWSVPFIRGSPLHF. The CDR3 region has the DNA TGTGCCTGGAGTGTACCCTTCATCAGGGGTTCACCCCTCCACTTT.

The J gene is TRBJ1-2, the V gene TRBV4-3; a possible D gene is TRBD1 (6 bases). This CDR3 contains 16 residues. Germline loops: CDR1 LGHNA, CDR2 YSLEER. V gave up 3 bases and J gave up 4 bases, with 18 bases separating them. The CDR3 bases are TGCGCCAGCAGCCAGGATCACGGACAGCCTATCTATGGCTACACCTTC. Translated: CASSQDHGQPIYGYTF.

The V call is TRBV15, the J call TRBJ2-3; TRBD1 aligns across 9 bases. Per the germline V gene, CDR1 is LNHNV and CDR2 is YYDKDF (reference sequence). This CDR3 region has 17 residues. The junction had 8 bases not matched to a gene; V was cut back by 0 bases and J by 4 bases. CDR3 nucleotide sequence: TGTGCCACCAGCAGAGATGCAGACAGGGGGAGGGCAGATACGCAGTATTTT. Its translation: CATSRDADRGRADTQYF.

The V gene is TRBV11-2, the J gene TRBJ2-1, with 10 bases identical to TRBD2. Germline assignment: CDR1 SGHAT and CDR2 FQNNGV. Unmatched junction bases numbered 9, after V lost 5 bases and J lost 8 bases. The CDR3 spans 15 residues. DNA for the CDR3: TGTGCCAGCAGCGACCTAGCGGGAGTAAACGATGAGCAGTTCTTC. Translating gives CASSDLAGVNDEQFF.

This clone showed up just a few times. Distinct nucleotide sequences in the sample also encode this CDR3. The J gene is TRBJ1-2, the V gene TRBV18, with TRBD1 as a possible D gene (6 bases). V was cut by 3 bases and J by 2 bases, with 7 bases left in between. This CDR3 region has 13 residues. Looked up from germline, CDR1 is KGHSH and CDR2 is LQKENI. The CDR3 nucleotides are TGTGCCAGCTCACCCGACAGGAACTATGGCTACACCTTC. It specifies CASSPDRNYGYTF. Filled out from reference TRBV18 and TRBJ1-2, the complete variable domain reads NAGVMQNPRHLVRRRGQEARLRCSPMKGHSHVYWYRQLPEEGLKFMVYLQKENIIDESGMPKERFSAEFPKEGPSILRIQQVVRGDSAAYFCASSPDRNYGYTFGSGTRLTVV.